This record covers a single T cell receptor beta chain. The sample comes from a study of blood T cell repertoires in COVID-19. Study in general: Specimens from acute and convalescent COVID-19 originated in the United States, Italy and Spain. The cDNA or gDNA used as material had been derived from T cells, B-cell-depleted T cells, or PBMCs.

Patients at the Seattle site were enrolled during active infection and followed longitudinally. Authors' analysis steps: Using reference gene primer amplification, nucleated cell counts were estimated. The method was immunoSEQ multiplex PCR; TCRdb's version includes in-frame clones alone and lacks a portion of them. The V and J calls and clone size were taken over from that table, and D and trimming were inferred from the DNA. The data contain 200,000 to 250,000 clones, approximately 90% of them singletons. The receptor comes from a man aged 25 to 40 with COVID-19, enrolled during active disease. What was sequenced was peripheral blood.

The CDR3 nucleotides read TGTGCCAGCAGCGTAGGCGGGGGGGGCACAGATACGCAGTATTTT. The encoded protein is CASSVGGGGTDTQYF. The chain couples TRBV9 to TRBJ2-3; 9 nucleotides agree with TRBD2. The CDR3 contains 15 residues. J was trimmed by 1 base and V by 0 bases; bases with no gene match: 0. Germline V gene lookup returns CDR1 SGDLS and CDR2 YYNGEE.